One and the same sample provided the 10 T cell receptor beta chains below, sequenced in a study of glioma-infiltrating T cells. Amplification of TCR alpha and beta CDR3 regions from RNA used iRepertoire nested multiplex PCR. TCRdb analysed the multiplex PCR reads with MiXCR anew, one entry per CDR3 protein. The table has around 43,000 distinct CDR3 sequences, more than 20% seen once. The material sequenced was glioma tissue, nonneoplastic brain tissue, or PBMCs (not recorded which). The receptors stem from a human donor with low-grade glioma or glioblastoma, undergoing nonglioma brain surgery, or in good health (not recorded which).

This clonotype was observed a few times. The V gene is TRBV3-1, the J gene TRBJ2-5; the D is unclear. Germline V gene data show CDR1 as LGHDT and CDR2 as YNNKEL (reference sequence). V lost 7 bases and J lost 4, with 10 bases in between. CDR3 size: 12 residues. CDR3 sequence reads: CASNSDGETQYF. The CDR3 nucleotides read TGTGCCAGCAATTCAGATGGAGAGACCCAGTACTTC.

This clonotype appeared many times. The rearrangement uses TRBV7-2 and TRBJ2-5, with 7 nucleotides matching TRBD2. CDR1 is SGHTA, CDR2 FQGNSA, per germline. J was trimmed by 5 bases and V by 5 bases; bases with no gene match: 11. The CDR3 sequence is 15 residues long. CDR3 coding DNA: TGTGCCAGCAGCACTAGACAAGGACTAGTGGAGACCCAGTACTTC. It specifies CASSTRQGLVETQYF.

This clonotype was observed at least ten times. This CDR3 is CASSLIGGANEQFF. The DNA of the CDR3 is TGCGCCAGCAGCCTGATCGGGGGGGCCAATGAGCAGTTCTTC. V usage is TRBV4-1 and J usage is TRBJ2-1; 8 bases match TRBD2. Per the germline V gene, CDR1 is MGHRA and CDR2 is YSYEKL. J was trimmed by 6 bases and V by 4 bases; bases with no gene match: 5. The CDR3 totals 14 residues.

This clonotype rates as medium-sized (0.01 to 0.1%). The V call is TRBV20-1, the J call TRBJ2-5, with no clear D. The V end was cut by 0 bases, the J end by 5 bases, with 16 bases between. From germline, CDR1 is DFQATT and CDR2 SNEGSKA (reference sequence). This CDR3 region has 15 residues. The CDR3 sequence is CSARDSGSRWETQYF. CDR3 nucleotide sequence: TGCAGTGCTAGAGATTCCGGCTCGCGCTGGGAGACCCAGTACTTC.

At least ten counts were recorded for this clonotype. This chain joins TRBV24-1 and TRBJ2-5; TRBD1 matches at 9 bases. V shed 4 bases, J shed 4 bases, and the junction held 9 bases outside the gene matches. Germline CDR1 and CDR2: KGHDR and SFDVKD. The CDR3 contains 16 residues. CDR3 in DNA: TGTGCCACCAGTGACATGGGACAGGGAGTTGGAGAGACCCAGTACTTC. This encodes CATSDMGQGVGETQYF.

The V call is TRBV12-3 or TRBV12-4, the J call TRBJ2-3; 7 bases map to TRBD2. This CDR3 contains 14 residues. V shed 5 bases, J shed 1 base, and the junction held 3 bases outside the gene matches. This CDR3 is CASSGAGGTDTQYF. The CDR3 nucleotides are TGTGCCAGCAGTGGGGCGGGGGGCACAGATACGCAGTATTTT.

There are many counts of this clonotype. This rearrangement joins TRBV20-1 to TRBJ1-2; D possibly corresponds to TRBD1 (5 bases). CDR3 length equals 11 residues. Germline loops: CDR1 DFQATT, CDR2 SNEGSKA (reference sequence). V was shortened by 3 bases and J by 7 bases, with 9 bases between the two germline ends. As DNA, the CDR3 is TGCAGTGCTAGGGGGCCGAGTGGCTACACCTTC. The encoded protein is CSARGPSGYTF.

This clonotype was recorded at least ten times. The chain carries TRBV24-1 and TRBJ2-5; tentative D call: TRBD1 (6 bases). From germline, CDR1 is KGHDR and CDR2 SFDVKD. The CDR3 loop spans 13 amino acids. Deletions cut 4 bases from V and 9 bases from J, with 14 bases between. CDR3 DNA sequence: TGTGCCACCAGTGAGACGGGCGAGGGGGCCCAGTACTTC. Its protein product is CATSETGEGAQYF.

This clonotype occurred many times. The chain combines TRBV19 with TRBJ1-4; no clear D. Germline values: CDR1 LNHDA, CDR2 SQIVND (reference sequence). V was cut by 8 bases and J by 7 bases, with 8 bases left in between. The CDR3 is 11 residues long. The DNA for the CDR3 is TGTGCCAGTGGAGGTACTGAAAAACTGTTTTTT. This gives the protein CASGGTEKLFF.

To note about this clonotype: A much larger clone sits a single nucleotide away, making a read error possible. As the CDR3 is not closed by the conserved phenylalanine or tryptophan, this likely results from a read error. This chain uses TRBV19 with TRBJ1-2; TRBD1 aligns across 8 bases. The length of the CDR3 is 13 residues. Germline CDR1 is LNHDA and CDR2 is SQIVND (reference sequence). Trimming cost V 5 bases and J 8 bases; bases outside gene matches: 7. The CDR3 loop is CASSLTTGEGYTL. The CDR3 DNA is TGTGCCAGTAGTTTGACGACAGGGGAAGGCTACACCTTA.